This is a list of T cell receptor beta chains from one sample in a study of monozygotic twins with inflammatory bowel disease. From its re-call of the 5' RACE reads, TCRdb lists each CDR3 protein once, without DNA. Across hundreds of thousands of distinct CDR3 sequences, the top ten clones capture 2.4% of the sample. The sequencing sample was made of blood. Every receptor here comes from a human donor with ulcerative colitis or Crohn's disease, or a healthy co-twin of an affected twin (not recorded which). The CDR3 runs from the conserved cysteine through the conserved F or W.

v_call,j_call,cdr3_aa
TRBV7-3,TRBJ2-3,CASSSGTGADTQYF
TRBV12-3/TRBV12-4,TRBJ1-2,CASSLTGRGDYGYTF
TRBV6-5,TRBJ2-1,CASSYYRGLAGDEQFF
TRBV7-8,TRBJ1-5,CASSESGGREWMQPQHF
TRBV12-3/TRBV12-4,TRBJ2-7,CASSSTGHEQYF
TRBV5-6,TRBJ2-2,CASSYYRGQNTGELFF
TRBV18,TRBJ1-6,CASSDQGPNSPLHF
TRBV3-1,TRBJ2-7,CASSPWVSGSRYEQYF
TRBV12-3/TRBV12-4,TRBJ1-1,CASRDGDTEAFF
TRBV12-3/TRBV12-4,TRBJ1-1,CASTLNRGDTEAFF
TRBV19,TRBJ1-4,CASNPRQGAHGEKLFF
TRBV12-3/TRBV12-4,TRBJ2-7,CASSQGGYDTEQYF
TRBV29-1,TRBJ1-1,CSVAKGTNTEAFF
TRBV6-2/TRBV6-3,TRBJ2-7,CASTVLTGGFYEQYF
TRBV9,TRBJ1-6,CASSSGNWVNSPLHF
TRBV19,TRBJ1-5,CASTTPGRGLNQPQHF
TRBV30,TRBJ2-4,CAWSVGGGLAKNIQYF
TRBV7-9,TRBJ2-1,CASSLDRDNEQFF
TRBV11-2,TRBJ2-7,CASSFHRVGSYEQYF
TRBV24-1,TRBJ1-4,CATSDATGDHEKLFF
TRBV20-1,TRBJ2-3,CSANRPDTQYF
TRBV12-5,TRBJ2-5,CASGLGSGETQYF